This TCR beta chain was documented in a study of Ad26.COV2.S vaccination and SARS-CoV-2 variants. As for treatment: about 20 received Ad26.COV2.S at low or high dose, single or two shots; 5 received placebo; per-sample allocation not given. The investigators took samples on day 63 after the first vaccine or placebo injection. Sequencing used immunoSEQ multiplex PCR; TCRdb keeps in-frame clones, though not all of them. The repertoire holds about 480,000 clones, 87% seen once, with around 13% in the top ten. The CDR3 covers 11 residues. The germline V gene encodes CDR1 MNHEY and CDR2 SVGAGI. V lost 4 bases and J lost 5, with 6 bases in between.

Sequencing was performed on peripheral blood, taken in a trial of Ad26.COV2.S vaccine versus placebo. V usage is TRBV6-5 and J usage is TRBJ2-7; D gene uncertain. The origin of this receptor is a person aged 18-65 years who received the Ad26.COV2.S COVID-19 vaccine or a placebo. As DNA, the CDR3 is TGTGCCAGCAGTTCCACCCACGAGCAGTACTTC. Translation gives CASSSTHEQYF.